The 18 T cell receptor beta chains below were found in one sample sequenced in a study of blood T cell repertoires in COVID-19. Data came from immunoSEQ multiplex PCR; TCRdb stores just in-frame clones and leaves some out. The sample holds roughly 300,000 clones, around 90% seen once. The sequencing sample was made of peripheral blood. The origin of the receptors is a young man who had recovered from COVID-19.

The chain uses TRBV27 and TRBJ2-2; D is uncertain. Trimming cost V 5 bases and J 3 bases, with 10 bases left between them. CDR3 length: 14 amino acids. The V gene's germline CDR1 is MNHEY and CDR2 SMNVEV (reference sequence). The CDR3 sequence: CASSLLSYTGELFF. The CDR3, as DNA: TGTGCCAGCAGTCTCCTATCTTACACCGGGGAGCTGTTTTTT.

The V gene is TRBV18, the J gene TRBJ1-2; 9 nucleotides match TRBD1. From germline, CDR1 is KGHSH and CDR2 LQKENI. The J segment lost 4 bases and the V segment lost 2 bases, leaving 8 bases of the junction unmatched. CDR3 length equals 16 residues. The CDR3 sequence: CASSPETTGGSYGYTF. The CDR3, as DNA: TGTGCCAGCTCACCAGAAACGACAGGGGGTAGCTATGGCTACACCTTC. The full variable domain, its missing parts supplied by reference TRBV18 and TRBJ1-2, is NAGVMQNPRHLVRRRGQEARLRCSPMKGHSHVYWYRQLPEEGLKFMVYLQKENIIDESGMPKERFSAEFPKEGPSILRIQQVVRGDSAAYFCASSPETTGGSYGYTFGSGTRLTVV.

The V and J genes are TRBV7-2 and TRBJ1-1; TRBD1 is a possible D gene (6 bases). From germline, CDR1 is SGHTA and CDR2 FQGNSA. The V end lost 2 bases, the J end lost 11 bases, and 15 bases lay between the germline ends. This CDR3 region has 13 residues. The CDR3, as DNA: TGTGCCAGCAGCTTACCGCAGGGGCGAGACGCTTTCTTT. Protein: CASSLPQGRDAFF.

V gene TRBV6-5 combines with J gene TRBJ2-6; D might be TRBD1 (6 bases). Trimming cost V 0 bases and J 1 base, with 7 bases left between them. The CDR3 runs to 16 residues. Per germline, CDR1 MNHEY and CDR2 SVGAGI. The CDR3 DNA follows: TGTGCCAGCAGTTACTCCACAGGGTCTGGGGCCAACGTCCTGACTTTC. Protein product: CASSYSTGSGANVLTF.

The V call is TRBV9, the J call TRBJ1-2; maybe TRBD1 (5 bases). V was cut by 0 bases and J by 7 bases, with 13 bases left in between. The CDR3 totals 14 residues. Germline CDR1 is SGDLS and CDR2 is YYNGEE. CDR3 loop: CASSVGAGLVGYTF. CDR3 nucleotide sequence: TGTGCCAGCAGCGTAGGCGCAGGGTTGGTTGGCTACACCTTC.

The chain has TRBV5-1 and TRBJ1-1, with 8 bases that match TRBD1. Germline trimming cut 4 bases from V and 0 bases from J; bases unmatched to any gene: 8. The CDR3 totals 16 residues. Germline lookup yields CDR1 SGHRS and CDR2 YFSETQ. In nucleotides, the CDR3 is TGCGCCAGCAGCCCGGCGGTACAGGGGGTGAACACTGAAGCTTTCTTT. Protein: CASSPAVQGVNTEAFF.

The CDR3 nucleotides read TGCAGCGTGGTCCGGGACAGGGGGCAGGGTGAGCAGTTCTTC. It specifies CSVVRDRGQGEQFF. This rearrangement joins TRBV29-1 to TRBJ2-1; 12 bases match TRBD1. The CDR3 has 14 amino acids. Germline V gene sequence: CDR1 SQVTM, CDR2 ANQGSEA. Trimming took 6 bases from V and 9 from J; bases not matched to a gene: 9.

The CDR3 is CASSRDGAYEQYF. The CDR3 DNA follows: TGCGCCAGCAGCCGGGATGGGGCCTACGAGCAGTACTTC. The gene calls are TRBV10-1 and TRBJ2-7; D is perhaps TRBD2 (5 bases). Deletions cut 6 bases from V and 2 bases from J, with 11 bases between. The CDR3 has 13 residues. Germline V lookup: CDR1 WNHNN, CDR2 SYGVQD (reference sequence).

The chain links TRBV18 to TRBJ1-1; D remains ambiguous. This CDR3 comprises 15 residues. V gave up 4 bases and J gave up 4 bases, with 16 bases separating them. From germline, CDR1 is KGHSH and CDR2 LQKENI. CDR3 in amino acids: CASSLDMWGGTEAFF. DNA for the CDR3: TGTGCCAGCTCACTTGATATGTGGGGAGGCACTGAAGCTTTCTTT. Filled out from reference TRBV18 and TRBJ1-1, the complete variable domain reads NAGVMQNPRHLVRRRGQEARLRCSPMKGHSHVYWYRQLPEEGLKFMVYLQKENIIDESGMPKERFSAEFPKEGPSILRIQQVVRGDSAAYFCASSLDMWGGTEAFFGQGTRLTVV.

J is TRBJ1-2 and V is TRBV2, with 7 bases lining up with TRBD1. Germline V gene data show CDR1 as SNHLY and CDR2 as FYNNEI. This CDR3 spans 13 amino acids. J lost 3 bases, V lost 6 bases, and 4 bases had no gene match. CDR3 protein: CASSVQGHYGYTF. As DNA, the CDR3 is TGTGCCAGCAGCGTACAGGGGCACTATGGCTACACCTTC.

This chain uses TRBV19 with TRBJ2-2, with D maybe TRBD1 (5 bases). The V and J ends lost 6 bases and 5 bases respectively, with 16 bases between them. Per germline, CDR1 LNHDA and CDR2 SQIVND (reference sequence). The CDR3 has 15 amino acids. For the CDR3, the DNA is TGTGCCAGTAGCCAGGGCTCATCCGGGACCGGGGAGCTGTTTTTT. This translates into CASSQGSSGTGELFF.

V gene TRBV7-7 combines with J gene TRBJ1-1; D possibly corresponds to TRBD1 (5 bases). The CDR3 runs to 15 residues. Germline-derived CDR1 and CDR2 are SSHAT and FNYEAQ (reference sequence). Deletions cut 5 bases from V and 3 bases from J, with 16 bases between. The CDR3 nucleotides are TGTGCCAGCAGCCCTCCGGGGGGACCGGACACTGAAGCTTTCTTT. It specifies CASSPPGGPDTEAFF.

The chain is built from TRBV11-1 and TRBJ2-7; no firm D call. V lost 0 bases and J lost 6, with 6 bases in between. This CDR3 has 12 amino acids. Germline-derived CDR1 and CDR2 are SGHAT and FQDESV (reference sequence). This CDR3 is CASSLAFREQYF. CDR3 in DNA: TGTGCCAGCAGCTTAGCGTTTCGCGAGCAGTACTTC.

This clone was picked up one time. The V and J genes are TRBV7-2 and TRBJ2-6; 8 bases align to TRBD2. Trimming took 4 bases from V and 0 from J; bases not matched to a gene: 5. The CDR3 has 17 residues. CDR1 and CDR2 from the germline V gene are SGHTA and FQGNSA. DNA of the CDR3: TGTGCCAGCAGCTATAGCGGGACCCCCTCTGGGGCCAACGTCCTGACTTTC. It specifies CASSYSGTPSGANVLTF.

This clone appeared a single time. This sequence joins TRBV5-4 and TRBJ2-7; weak D call: TRBD2 (6 bases). The germline V gene has CDR1 SGHNT and CDR2 YYREEE (reference sequence). CDR3 length: 12 amino acids. V lost 3 bases to trimming and J lost 7 bases, with 11 bases between them. The CDR3 here is CASSSGDREQYF. CDR3 coding DNA: TGTGCCAGCAGCTCGGGGGATAGAGAGCAGTACTTC.

This chain joins TRBV4-3 and TRBJ2-5; 8 nucleotides line up with TRBD1. The CDR3 loop spans 19 amino acids. The J segment lost 4 bases and the V segment lost 3 bases, leaving 19 bases of the junction unmatched. Looked up from germline, CDR1 is LGHNA and CDR2 is YSLEER. The CDR3: CASSQLWGQAIPLAETQYF. Here the CDR3 DNA reads TGCGCCAGCAGCCAGTTATGGGGACAGGCGATACCCCTCGCAGAGACCCAGTACTTC.

This sequence joins TRBV7-9 and TRBJ1-2; possibly TRBD1 for D (5 bases). Trimming removed 2 bases at V and 0 bases at J, with 7 bases between. The V gene's germline CDR1 is SEHNR and CDR2 FQNEAQ (reference sequence). The CDR3 spans 14 residues. CDR3 amino acids: CASSLQGTNYGYTF. The CDR3 DNA reads as TGTGCCAGCAGCTTACAGGGCACTAACTATGGCTACACCTTC.

This clone occurred a few times. The chain links TRBV9 to TRBJ2-2; 10 bases line up with TRBD1. CDR1 SGDLS and CDR2 YYNGEE come from the germline V gene. Trimming cost V 7 bases and J 4 bases; bases outside gene matches: 10. CDR3 length equals 16 residues. The CDR3 DNA is TGTGCCAGCGGATCGTGGGGGACAGGGGCCACCGGGGAGCTGTTTTTT. Encoded protein: CASGSWGTGATGELFF.